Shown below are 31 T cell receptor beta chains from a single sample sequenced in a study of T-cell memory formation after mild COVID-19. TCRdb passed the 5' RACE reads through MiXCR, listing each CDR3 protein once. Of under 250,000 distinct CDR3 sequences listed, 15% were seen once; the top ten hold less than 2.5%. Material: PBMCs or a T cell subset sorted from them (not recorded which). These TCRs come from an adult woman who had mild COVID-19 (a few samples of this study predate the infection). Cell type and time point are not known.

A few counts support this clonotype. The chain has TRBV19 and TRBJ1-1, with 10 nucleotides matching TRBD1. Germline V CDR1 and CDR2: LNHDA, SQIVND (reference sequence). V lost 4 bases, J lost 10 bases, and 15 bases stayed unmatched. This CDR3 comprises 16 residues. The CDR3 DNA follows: TGTGCCAGTAGTAGGCTCGACGGGACAGGGGTCCACCGAGCTTTCTTT. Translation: CASSRLDGTGVHRAFF.

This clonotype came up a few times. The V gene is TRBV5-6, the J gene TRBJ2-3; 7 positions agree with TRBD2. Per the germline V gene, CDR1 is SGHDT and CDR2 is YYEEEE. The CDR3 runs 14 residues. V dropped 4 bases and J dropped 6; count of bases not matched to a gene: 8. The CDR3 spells CASSLGTIADTQYF. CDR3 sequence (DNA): TGTGCCAGCAGCCTAGGGACTATCGCCGATACGCAGTATTTT. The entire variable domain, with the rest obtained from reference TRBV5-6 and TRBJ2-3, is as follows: DAGVTQSPTHLIKTRGQQVTLRCSPKSGHDTVSWYQQALGQGPQFIFQYYEEEERQRGNFPDRFSGHQFPNYSSELNVNALLLGDSALYLCASSLGTIADTQYFGPGTRLTVL.

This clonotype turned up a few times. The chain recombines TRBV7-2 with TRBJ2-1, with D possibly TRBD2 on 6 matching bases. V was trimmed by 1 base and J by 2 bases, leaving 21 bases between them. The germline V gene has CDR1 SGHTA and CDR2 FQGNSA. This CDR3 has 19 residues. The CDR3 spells CASSLGPGTVGRAYNEQFF. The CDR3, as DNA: TGTGCCAGCAGCTTAGGGCCTGGTACGGTCGGGAGAGCCTACAATGAGCAGTTCTTC.

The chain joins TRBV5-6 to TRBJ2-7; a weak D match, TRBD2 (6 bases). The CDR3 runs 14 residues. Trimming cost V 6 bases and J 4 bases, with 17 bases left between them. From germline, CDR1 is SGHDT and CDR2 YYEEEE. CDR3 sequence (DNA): TGTGCCAGCACTCGGGGGACGGCTACTTACGAGCAGTACTTC. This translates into CASTRGTATYEQYF.

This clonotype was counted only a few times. The CDR3 loop reads CASRSGDLAGGETQYF. Written as DNA, the CDR3 is TGTGCCAGCAGATCAGGGGACCTAGCGGGGGGTGAGACCCAGTACTTC. J is TRBJ2-5 and V is TRBV2, with 11 bases identical to TRBD2. V gave up 6 bases and J gave up 5 bases; unmatched junction bases: 11. This CDR3 region has 16 residues. CDR1 is SNHLY and CDR2 is FYNNEI in the germline V gene.

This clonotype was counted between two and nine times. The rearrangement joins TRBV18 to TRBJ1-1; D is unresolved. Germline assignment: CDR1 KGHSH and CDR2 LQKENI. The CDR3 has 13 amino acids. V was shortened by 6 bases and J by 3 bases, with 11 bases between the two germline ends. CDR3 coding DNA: TGTGCCAGCTCGCGATCAAGGGACACTGAAGCTTTCTTT. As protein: CASSRSRDTEAFF.

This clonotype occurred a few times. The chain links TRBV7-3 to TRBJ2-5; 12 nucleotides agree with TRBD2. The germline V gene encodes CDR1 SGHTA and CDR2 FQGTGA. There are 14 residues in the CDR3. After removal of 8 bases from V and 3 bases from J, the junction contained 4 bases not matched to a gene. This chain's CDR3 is CASSSGRAEETQYF. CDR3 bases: TGTGCCAGCTCTAGCGGGAGGGCCGAAGAGACCCAGTACTTC.

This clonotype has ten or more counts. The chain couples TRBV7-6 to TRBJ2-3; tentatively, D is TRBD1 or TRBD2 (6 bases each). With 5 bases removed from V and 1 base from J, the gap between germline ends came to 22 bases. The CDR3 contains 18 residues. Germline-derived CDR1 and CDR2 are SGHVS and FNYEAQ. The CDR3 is CASSPGAILFVGTDTQYF. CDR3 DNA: TGTGCCAGCAGCCCGGGGGCTATCCTTTTTGTCGGCACAGATACGCAGTATTTT.

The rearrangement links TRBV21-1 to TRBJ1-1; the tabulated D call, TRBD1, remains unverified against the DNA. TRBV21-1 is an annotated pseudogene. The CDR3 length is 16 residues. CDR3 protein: CASGRQGAPSCTEAFF. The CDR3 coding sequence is TGTGCCAGCGGCCGACAGGGGGCACCGTCGTGCACTGAAGCTTTCTTT.

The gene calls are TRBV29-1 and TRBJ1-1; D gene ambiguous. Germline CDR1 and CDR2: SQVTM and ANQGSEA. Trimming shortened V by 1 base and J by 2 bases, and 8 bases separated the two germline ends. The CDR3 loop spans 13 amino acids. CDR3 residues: CSVEGLINTEAFF. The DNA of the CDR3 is TGCAGCGTTGAAGGACTGATCAACACTGAAGCTTTCTTT.

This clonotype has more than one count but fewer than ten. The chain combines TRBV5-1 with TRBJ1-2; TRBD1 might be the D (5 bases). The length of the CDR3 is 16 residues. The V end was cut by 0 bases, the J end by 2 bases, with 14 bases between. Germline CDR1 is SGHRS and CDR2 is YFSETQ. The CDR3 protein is CASSLAGGANNYGYTF. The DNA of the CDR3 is TGCGCCAGCAGCTTGGCCGGCGGGGCCAACAACTATGGCTACACCTTC.

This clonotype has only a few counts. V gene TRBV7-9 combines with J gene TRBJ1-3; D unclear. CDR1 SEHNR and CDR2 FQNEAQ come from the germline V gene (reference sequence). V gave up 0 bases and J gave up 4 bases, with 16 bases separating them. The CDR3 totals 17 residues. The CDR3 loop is CASSLAEGDLGGNTIYF. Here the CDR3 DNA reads TGTGCCAGCAGCTTAGCCGAAGGTGATCTGGGAGGAAACACCATATATTTT.

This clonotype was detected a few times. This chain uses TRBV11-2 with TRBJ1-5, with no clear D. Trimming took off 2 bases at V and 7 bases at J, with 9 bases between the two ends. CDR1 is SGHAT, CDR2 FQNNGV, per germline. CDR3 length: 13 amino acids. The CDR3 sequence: CASSLQSRQPQHF. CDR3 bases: TGTGCCAGCAGCTTACAGTCGAGACAGCCCCAGCATTTT. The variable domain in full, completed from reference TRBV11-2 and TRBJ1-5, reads EAGVAQSPRYKIIEKRQSVAFWCNPISGHATLYWYQQILGQGPKLLIQFQNNGVVDDSQLPKDRFSAERLKGVDSTLKIQPAKLEDSAVYLCASSLQSRQPQHFGDGTRLSIL.

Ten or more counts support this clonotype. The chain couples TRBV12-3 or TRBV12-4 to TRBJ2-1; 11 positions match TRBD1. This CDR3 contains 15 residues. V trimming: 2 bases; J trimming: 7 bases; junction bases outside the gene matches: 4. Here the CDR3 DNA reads TGTGCCAGCAGTTTAAGGACAGGGGGCGGGAATGAGCAGTTCTTC. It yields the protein CASSLRTGGGNEQFF.

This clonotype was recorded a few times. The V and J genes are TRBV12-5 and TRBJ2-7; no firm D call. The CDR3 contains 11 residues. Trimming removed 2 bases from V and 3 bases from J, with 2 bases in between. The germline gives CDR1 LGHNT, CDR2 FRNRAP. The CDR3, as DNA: TGTGCTAGTGGTTTGAACTACGAGCAGTACTTC. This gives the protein CASGLNYEQYF.

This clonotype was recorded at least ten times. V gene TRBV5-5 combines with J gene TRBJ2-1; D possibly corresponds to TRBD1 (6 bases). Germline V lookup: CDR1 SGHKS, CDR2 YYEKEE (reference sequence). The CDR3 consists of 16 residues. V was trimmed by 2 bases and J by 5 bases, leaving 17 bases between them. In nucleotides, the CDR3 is TGTGCCAGCAGCTTCTTTAGGCAGGGGCGCGACAATGAGCAGTTCTTC. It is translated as CASSFFRQGRDNEQFF.

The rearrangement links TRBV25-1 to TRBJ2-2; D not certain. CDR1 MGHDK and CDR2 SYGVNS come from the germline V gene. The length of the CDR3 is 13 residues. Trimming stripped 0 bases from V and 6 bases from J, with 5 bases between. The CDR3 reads CASSEYRSGELFF. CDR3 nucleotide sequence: TGTGCCAGCAGTGAATATAGGTCCGGGGAGCTGTTTTTT.

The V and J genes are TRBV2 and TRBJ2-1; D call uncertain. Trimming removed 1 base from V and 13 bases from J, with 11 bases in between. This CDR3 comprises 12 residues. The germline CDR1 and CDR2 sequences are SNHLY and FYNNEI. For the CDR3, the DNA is TGTGCCAGCAGTGAAGGCGGAACCGCCCAGTTCTTC. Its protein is CASSEGGTAQFF.

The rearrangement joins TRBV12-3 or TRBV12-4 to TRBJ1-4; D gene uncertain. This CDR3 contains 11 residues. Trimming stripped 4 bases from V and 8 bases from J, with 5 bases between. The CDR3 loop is CASSSKEKLFF. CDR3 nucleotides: TGTGCCAGCAGTTCGAAGGAAAAACTGTTTTTT.

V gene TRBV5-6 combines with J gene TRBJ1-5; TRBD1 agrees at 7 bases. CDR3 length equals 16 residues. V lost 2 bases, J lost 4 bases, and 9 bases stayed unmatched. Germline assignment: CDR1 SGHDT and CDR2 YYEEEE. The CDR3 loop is CASSLLGQSNNQPQHF. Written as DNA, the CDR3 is TGTGCCAGCAGCTTACTGGGACAGAGCAATAATCAGCCCCAGCATTTT. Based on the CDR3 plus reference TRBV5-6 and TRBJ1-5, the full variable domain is DAGVTQSPTHLIKTRGQQVTLRCSPKSGHDTVSWYQQALGQGPQFIFQYYEEEERQRGNFPDRFSGHQFPNYSSELNVNALLLGDSALYLCASSLLGQSNNQPQHFGDGTRLSIL.

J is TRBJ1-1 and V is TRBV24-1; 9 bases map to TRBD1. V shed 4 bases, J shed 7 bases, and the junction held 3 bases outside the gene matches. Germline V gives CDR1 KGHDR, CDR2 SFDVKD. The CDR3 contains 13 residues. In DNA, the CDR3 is TGTGCCACCAGTGACACGGACAGGGGTGAAGCTTTCTTT. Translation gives CATSDTDRGEAFF.

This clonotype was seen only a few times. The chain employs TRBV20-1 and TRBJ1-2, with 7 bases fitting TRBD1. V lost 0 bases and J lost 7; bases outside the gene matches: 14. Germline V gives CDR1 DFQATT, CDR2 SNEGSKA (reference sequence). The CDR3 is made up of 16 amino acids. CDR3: CSARDLLGQVNAGYTF. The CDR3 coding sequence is TGCAGTGCTAGAGATCTCCTCGGACAGGTGAATGCTGGCTACACCTTC.

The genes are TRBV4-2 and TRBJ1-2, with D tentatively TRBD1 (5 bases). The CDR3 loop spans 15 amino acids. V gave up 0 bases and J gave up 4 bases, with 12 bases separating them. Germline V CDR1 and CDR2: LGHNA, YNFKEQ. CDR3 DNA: TGTGCCAGCAGCCAAGAAAGTGGGGGTACCTATGGCTACACCTTC. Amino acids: CASSQESGGTYGYTF.

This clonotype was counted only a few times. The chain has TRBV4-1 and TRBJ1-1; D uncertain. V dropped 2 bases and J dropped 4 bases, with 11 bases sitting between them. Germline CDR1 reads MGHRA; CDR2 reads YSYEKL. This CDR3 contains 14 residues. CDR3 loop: CASSQFGVTTEAFF. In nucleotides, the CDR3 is TGCGCCAGCAGCCAATTCGGGGTGACCACTGAAGCTTTCTTT.

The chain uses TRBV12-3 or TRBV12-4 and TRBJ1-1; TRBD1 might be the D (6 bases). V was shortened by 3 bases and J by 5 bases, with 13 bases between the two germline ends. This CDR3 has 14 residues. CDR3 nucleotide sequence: TGTGCCAGCAGTTTGAGGGGGGTAGGGACTGAAGCTTTCTTT. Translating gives CASSLRGVGTEAFF.

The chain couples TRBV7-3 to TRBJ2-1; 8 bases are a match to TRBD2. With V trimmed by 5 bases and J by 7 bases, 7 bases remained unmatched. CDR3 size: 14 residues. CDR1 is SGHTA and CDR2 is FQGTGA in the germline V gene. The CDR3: CASSPAGGANEQFF. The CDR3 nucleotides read TGTGCCAGCAGCCCGGCCGGGGGGGCGAATGAGCAGTTCTTC.

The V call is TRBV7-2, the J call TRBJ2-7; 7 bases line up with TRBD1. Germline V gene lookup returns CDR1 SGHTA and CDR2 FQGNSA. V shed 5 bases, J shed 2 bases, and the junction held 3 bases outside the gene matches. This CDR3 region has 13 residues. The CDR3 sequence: CASSRDRPYEQYF. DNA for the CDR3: TGTGCCAGCAGCCGGGACAGACCCTACGAGCAGTACTTC.

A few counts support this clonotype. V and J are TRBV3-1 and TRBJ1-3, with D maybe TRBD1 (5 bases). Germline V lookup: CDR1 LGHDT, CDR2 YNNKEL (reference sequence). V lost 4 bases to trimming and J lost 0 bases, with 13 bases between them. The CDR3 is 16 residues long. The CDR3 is CASSRDGVSSGNTIYF. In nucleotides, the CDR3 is TGTGCCAGCAGCCGGGACGGTGTAAGCTCTGGAAACACCATATATTTT.

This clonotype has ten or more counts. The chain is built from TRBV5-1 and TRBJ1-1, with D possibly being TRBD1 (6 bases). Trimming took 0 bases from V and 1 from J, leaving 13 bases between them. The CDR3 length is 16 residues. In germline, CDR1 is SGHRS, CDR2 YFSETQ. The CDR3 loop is CASSLEPGDGNTEAFF. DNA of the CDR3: TGCGCCAGCAGCTTGGAGCCAGGGGATGGGAACACTGAAGCTTTCTTT.

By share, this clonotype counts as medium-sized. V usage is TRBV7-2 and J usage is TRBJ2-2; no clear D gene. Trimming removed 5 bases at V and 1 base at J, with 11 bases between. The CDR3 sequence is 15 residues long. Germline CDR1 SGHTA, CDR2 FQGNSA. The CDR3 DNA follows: TGTGCCAGCAGCCCTCGACCGCAGAACACCGGGGAGCTGTTTTTT. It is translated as CASSPRPQNTGELFF.

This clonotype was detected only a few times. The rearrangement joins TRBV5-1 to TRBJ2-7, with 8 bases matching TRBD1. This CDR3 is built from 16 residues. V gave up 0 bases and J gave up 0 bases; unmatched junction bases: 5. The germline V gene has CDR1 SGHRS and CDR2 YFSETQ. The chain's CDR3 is CASSLASGTGSYEQYF. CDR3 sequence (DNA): TGCGCCAGCAGCTTGGCTTCCGGGACAGGCTCCTACGAGCAGTACTTC.